This T cell receptor beta chain was captured in a study of cytomegalovirus exposure and HLA in healthy donors. Primers included in the PCR were 60 Vbeta and 13 Jbeta primers. Only in-frame clones appear in the TCRdb table, and some are missing; sequencing was by immunoSEQ multiplex PCR. Of about 100,000 clones listed, around 80% are singletons. Overall study findings and caveats: In a later analysis, compared with equally common non-associated chains, HLA-associated beta chains were more expanded.

This CDR3 spans 15 amino acids. From germline, CDR1 is SGHTA and CDR2 FQGNSA. Trimming left V 5 bases short and J 1 base short, with 13 bases between. Comment on this clone: Antigen unknown.

Sequencing used PBMCs. J is TRBJ2-3 and V is TRBV7-2; a weak D match, TRBD1 (6 bases). This receptor was identified in a woman aged 40 to 50 in good health and CMV-seronegative. The CDR3 loop reads CASSPWGQRTDTQYF. In DNA, the CDR3 is TGTGCCAGCAGCCCTTGGGGGCAACGCACAGATACGCAGTATTTT.